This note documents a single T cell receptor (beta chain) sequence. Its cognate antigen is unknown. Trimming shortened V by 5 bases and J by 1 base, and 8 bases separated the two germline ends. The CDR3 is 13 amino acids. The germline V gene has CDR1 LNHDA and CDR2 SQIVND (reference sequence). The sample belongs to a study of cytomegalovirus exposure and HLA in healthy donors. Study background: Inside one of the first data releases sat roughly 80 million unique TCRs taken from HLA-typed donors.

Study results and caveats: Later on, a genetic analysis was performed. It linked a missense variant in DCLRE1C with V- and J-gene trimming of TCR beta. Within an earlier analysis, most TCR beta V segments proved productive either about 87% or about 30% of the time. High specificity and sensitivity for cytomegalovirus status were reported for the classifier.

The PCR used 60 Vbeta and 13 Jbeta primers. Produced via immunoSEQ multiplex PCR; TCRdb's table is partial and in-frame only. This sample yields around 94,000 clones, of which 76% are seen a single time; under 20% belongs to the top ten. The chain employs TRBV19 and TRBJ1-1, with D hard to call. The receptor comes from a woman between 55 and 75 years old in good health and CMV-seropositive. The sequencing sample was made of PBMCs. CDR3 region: CASSSIGNTEAFF. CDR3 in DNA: TGTGCCAGTAGTTCTATCGGGAACACTGAAGCTTTCTTT.